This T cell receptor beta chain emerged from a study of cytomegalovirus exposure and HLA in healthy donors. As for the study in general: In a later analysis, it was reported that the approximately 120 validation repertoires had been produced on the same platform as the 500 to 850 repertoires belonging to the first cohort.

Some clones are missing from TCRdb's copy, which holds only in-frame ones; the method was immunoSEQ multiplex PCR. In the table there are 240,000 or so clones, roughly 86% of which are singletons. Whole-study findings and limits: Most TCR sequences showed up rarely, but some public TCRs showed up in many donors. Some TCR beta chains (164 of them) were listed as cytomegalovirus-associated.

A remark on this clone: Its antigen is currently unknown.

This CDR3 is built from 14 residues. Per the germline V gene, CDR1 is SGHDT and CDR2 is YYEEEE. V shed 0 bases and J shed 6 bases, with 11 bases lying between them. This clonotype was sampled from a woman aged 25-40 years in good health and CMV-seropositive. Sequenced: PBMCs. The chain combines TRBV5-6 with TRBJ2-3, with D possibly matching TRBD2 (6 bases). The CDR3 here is CASSLGVAVDTQYF. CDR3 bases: TGTGCCAGCAGCTTGGGCGTAGCGGTGGATACGCAGTATTTT.